Shown below are 25 T cell receptor beta chains from a single sample sequenced in a study of vaccination effects on CD4 cells after COVID-19. Within the ViraFEST assay, antigen-specific CD4+ T cells underwent expansion with viral peptide pools prior to sequencing. Isolation of CD4+ T cells took place after less than twelve days of culture. The study found no prior SARS-CoV-2 infection in the vaccine recipients, who tested negative for nucleocapsid antibodies. The repertoire was sequenced with immunoSEQ multiplex PCR; TCRdb's copy has only in-frame clones and lacks some. This sample has tens of thousands of clones; 77% occur once, and the top ten carry 2.9%. No cognate antigen is known for these TCRs. This specimen was CD4+ T cells from PBMCs cultured with HCoV-NL63 spike peptides, taken before COVID-19 vaccination. The receptors were sampled from a human donor who received a COVID-19 vaccine.

CDR3 sequence reads: CASSGTTGGGGYTF. The CDR3 coding sequence is TGCGCCAGCAGCGGTACGACAGGGGGCGGCGGCTACACCTTC. V usage is TRBV5-1 and J usage is TRBJ1-2; TRBD1 matches at 10 bases. Germline assignment: CDR1 SGHRS and CDR2 YFSETQ. V shed 4 bases, J shed 8 bases, and the junction held 8 bases outside the gene matches. The length of the CDR3 is 14 residues.

V gene TRBV30 combines with J gene TRBJ2-2; 9 bases map to TRBD1. The V gene end was trimmed by 6 bases and the J gene end by 4 bases; junction bases not matched to a gene: 9. This CDR3 comprises 15 residues. The germline V gene has CDR1 GTSNPN and CDR2 SVGIG (reference sequence). CDR3 region: CACLPGQGITGELFF. The CDR3 DNA is TGTGCCTGTCTCCCGGGACAGGGTATCACCGGGGAGCTGTTTTTT.

CDR3 bases: TGTGCCTGGAGTACCGGACAGGCCTATGGCTACACCTTC. This translates into CAWSTGQAYGYTF. The chain is built from TRBV30 and TRBJ1-2; 7 positions match TRBD1. With V trimmed by 2 bases and J by 4 bases, 4 bases remained unmatched. This CDR3 is 13 amino acids long. Germline loops: CDR1 GTSNPN, CDR2 SVGIG (reference sequence). Full variable domain (missing parts from reference TRBV30 and TRBJ1-2): SQTIHQWPATLVQPVGSPLSLECTVEGTSNPNLYWYRQAAGRGLQLLFYSVGIGQISSEVPQNLSASRPQDRQFILSSKKLLLSDSGFYLCAWSTGQAYGYTFGSGTRLTVV.

V usage is TRBV9 and J usage is TRBJ1-5, with TRBD1 matching over 7 bases. From germline, CDR1 is SGDLS and CDR2 YYNGEE. J lost 4 bases, V lost 4 bases, and 5 bases had no gene match. The CDR3 is made up of 14 amino acids. CDR3 coding DNA: TGTGCCAGCAGCACGTCAGGGGGGAATCAGCCCCAGCATTTT. Translation: CASSTSGGNQPQHF.

The chain employs TRBV7-2 and TRBJ2-1, with 9 nucleotides matching TRBD2. The ends lost 0 bases at V and 6 bases at J; junction bases unmatched: 6. The CDR3 consists of 16 residues. Per the germline V gene, CDR1 is SGHTA and CDR2 is FQGNSA. The CDR3 here is CASSLAASGVINEQFF. CDR3 in DNA: TGTGCCAGCAGCTTAGCCGCTAGCGGGGTCATCAATGAGCAGTTCTTC.

This chain's CDR3 is CASSQRDSPLHF. CDR3 sequence (DNA): TGTGCCAGCAGCCAGAGAGATTCACCCCTCCACTTT. This chain joins TRBV7-9 and TRBJ1-6; D not certain. Germline V gene sequence: CDR1 SEHNR, CDR2 FQNEAQ (reference sequence). V lost 5 bases to trimming and J lost 8 bases, with 7 bases between them. This CDR3 spans 12 amino acids. Complete variable domain (other parts from reference TRBV7-9 and TRBJ1-6): DTGVSQNPRHKITKRGQNVTFRCDPISEHNRLYWYRQTLGQGPEFLTYFQNEAQLEKSRLLSDRFSAERPKGSFSTLEIQRTEQGDSAMYLCASSQRDSPLHFGNGTRLTVT.

This clone has just a few counts. This chain uses TRBV10-2 with TRBJ2-1; no firm D call. Trimming shortened V by 8 bases and J by 0 bases, and 11 bases separated the two germline ends. The CDR3 is made up of 14 amino acids. CDR1 and CDR2 (germline): WSHSY, SAAADI. In DNA, the CDR3 is TGCGCCAGCGCTTCAGGTACCTCCTACAATGAGCAGTTCTTC. Its translation is CASASGTSYNEQFF.

This clone was seen a few times. The chain has TRBV11-2 and TRBJ1-3; a possible D gene is TRBD1 (6 bases). There are 14 residues in the CDR3. V lost 3 bases to trimming and J lost 4 bases, with 10 bases between them. Germline V gives CDR1 SGHAT, CDR2 FQNNGV. The CDR3 sequence is CASSFTGPGNTIYF. DNA for the CDR3: TGTGCCAGCAGCTTTACAGGGCCGGGAAACACCATATATTTT.

The gene calls are TRBV3-1 (or the pseudogene TRBV3-2) and TRBJ2-2; possibly TRBD2 for D (5 bases). V was cut by 5 bases and J by 5 bases, with 12 bases left in between. The CDR3 consists of 14 residues. CDR1 and CDR2 (germline): LGHDT, YNNKEL (reference sequence). The CDR3 loop is CASSYQPGTGELFF. The CDR3, as DNA: TGTGCCAGCAGCTACCAACCGGGAACCGGGGAGCTGTTTTTT.

This clone was counted a single time. The J gene is TRBJ1-3, the V gene TRBV2; the match to TRBD1 covers 10 bases. The CDR3 runs to 22 residues. Germline CDR1 SNHLY, CDR2 FYNNEI. J lost 1 base, V lost 5 bases, and 23 bases had no gene match. The CDR3 protein is CASSRTHRFPGQGTISGNTIYF. CDR3 nucleotide sequence: TGTGCCAGCAGTAGAACTCATAGATTTCCGGGACAGGGGACGATATCTGGAAACACCATATATTTT.

The chain employs TRBV3-1 (or the pseudogene TRBV3-2) and TRBJ1-1, with D possibly TRBD1 on 6 matching bases. This CDR3 spans 12 amino acids. The ends were cut back, 4 bases at V and 6 bases at J, with 9 bases in the middle. Germline loops: CDR1 LGHDT, CDR2 YNNKEL (reference sequence). CDR3 sequence (DNA): TGTGCCAGCAGCCCACAGGGCCCTGAAGCTTTCTTT. Encoded protein: CASSPQGPEAFF.

The chain couples TRBV5-5 to TRBJ2-3; TRBD1 is a possible D gene (5 bases). The ends were cut back, 0 bases at V and 4 bases at J, with 9 bases in the middle. CDR3 size: 14 residues. Germline assignment: CDR1 SGHKS and CDR2 YYEKEE (reference sequence). DNA for the CDR3: TGTGCCAGCAGCTTGGAGGTAGGGGCAGATACGCAGTATTTT. Translation: CASSLEVGADTQYF.

The genes are TRBV19 and TRBJ2-4; D uncertain. Germline V gene sequence: CDR1 LNHDA, CDR2 SQIVND (reference sequence). There are 16 residues in the CDR3. V was trimmed by 1 base and J by 3 bases, leaving 13 bases between them. The CDR3 sequence is CASSIVPDLSKNIQYF. CDR3 DNA: TGTGCCAGTAGTATAGTCCCTGATTTAAGCAAAAACATTCAGTACTTC.

The genes are TRBV4-1 and TRBJ2-5; D ambiguous. This CDR3 is 15 amino acids long. Germline CDR1 is MGHRA and CDR2 is YSYEKL. Trimming shortened V by 5 bases and J by 0 bases, and 13 bases separated the two germline ends. CDR3 sequence: CASSYRNSNQETQYF. In DNA, the CDR3 is TGCGCCAGCAGCTACAGAAATAGCAACCAAGAGACCCAGTACTTC.

This chain uses TRBV5-1 with TRBJ1-2; D unresolved. The CDR3 totals 15 residues. Trimming stripped 2 bases from V and 0 bases from J, with 11 bases between. Germline CDR1 is SGHRS and CDR2 is YFSETQ. The CDR3 loop is CASSLSMTTNYGYTF. The CDR3 DNA reads TGCGCCAGCAGCTTAAGTATGACGACTAACTATGGCTACACCTTC.

This rearrangement joins TRBV5-1 to TRBJ2-6, with 10 bases matching TRBD1. J lost 0 bases, V lost 4 bases, and 4 bases had no gene match. This CDR3 contains 17 residues. Germline-derived CDR1 and CDR2 are SGHRS and YFSETQ. CDR3 sequence (DNA): TGCGCCAGCAGCCCGAGGACAGGGGGCTCTGGGGCCAACGTCCTGACTTTC. This codes for CASSPRTGGSGANVLTF.

This chain joins TRBV10-2 and TRBJ2-3; no firm D call. Germline V CDR1 and CDR2: WSHSY, SAAADI. Trimming left V 7 bases short and J 4 bases short, with 15 bases between. The CDR3 spans 14 residues. The CDR3 region has the DNA TGCGCCAGCAATGATGGGCAGAGTGCAGATACGCAGTATTTT. The encoded protein is CASNDGQSADTQYF.

V and J are TRBV24-1 and TRBJ1-1, with a possible D match to TRBD1 (5 bases). This CDR3 region has 14 residues. The V end lost 4 bases, the J end lost 9 bases, and 17 bases lay between the germline ends. Per the germline V gene, CDR1 is KGHDR and CDR2 is SFDVKD. The CDR3 reads CATSDHGSGQKAFF. The DNA of the CDR3 is TGTGCCACCAGTGACCACGGATCAGGACAAAAAGCTTTCTTT.

This clone was observed once. The chain uses TRBV21-1 and TRBJ1-3; the table's D gene call, TRBD1, was not cross checked with the DNA. TRBV21-1 is a pseudogene. The CDR3 has 14 amino acids. This CDR3 reads CASSKGWRQGSVDF. CDR3 sequence (DNA): TGTGCCAGCAGCAAGGGTTGGCGACAGGGATCAGTCGATTTT.

The rearrangement links TRBV18 to TRBJ2-1, with 8 bases identical to TRBD2. There are 16 residues in the CDR3. Unmatched junction bases numbered 12, after V lost 1 base and J lost 10 bases. Germline CDR1 is KGHSH and CDR2 is LQKENI. The CDR3, as DNA: TGTGCCAGCTCACCACTATCACGGGGGGGCCTGGGCGAGCAGTTCTTC. Translation: CASSPLSRGGLGEQFF. Combining the CDR3 with reference TRBV18 and TRBJ2-1 gives the whole variable domain NAGVMQNPRHLVRRRGQEARLRCSPMKGHSHVYWYRQLPEEGLKFMVYLQKENIIDESGMPKERFSAEFPKEGPSILRIQQVVRGDSAAYFCASSPLSRGGLGEQFFGPGTRLTVL.

The V gene is TRBV6-5, the J gene TRBJ1-2; 7 bases agree with TRBD1. The CDR3 is 13 amino acids. The V gene end was trimmed by 6 bases and the J gene end by 2 bases; junction bases not matched to a gene: 3. The germline V gene has CDR1 MNHEY and CDR2 SVGAGI. CDR3 region: CASRQTGNYGYTF. DNA for the CDR3: TGTGCCAGCAGACAGACAGGGAACTATGGCTACACCTTC.

V gene TRBV7-2 combines with J gene TRBJ1-1; no definite D call. This CDR3 contains 14 residues. Germline V gene data show CDR1 as SGHTA and CDR2 as FQGNSA. Trimming took 0 bases from V and 1 from J, leaving 6 bases between them. The CDR3, as DNA: TGTGCCAGCAGCTTAGCACGGAAGAACACTGAAGCTTTCTTT. This encodes CASSLARKNTEAFF.

The chain is built from TRBV2 and TRBJ1-3; D ambiguous. Germline loops: CDR1 SNHLY, CDR2 FYNNEI. The germline V and J ends were trimmed by 3 bases and 4 bases, with 4 bases remaining between them. This CDR3 has 12 residues. CDR3 protein: CASSDPGNTIYF. In DNA, the CDR3 is TGTGCCAGCAGTGACCCAGGAAACACCATATATTTT.

The chain carries TRBV6-2 or TRBV6-3 and TRBJ1-6, with TRBD1 as a possible D gene (5 bases). This CDR3 contains 15 residues. CDR1 is MNHEY and CDR2 is SVGEGT in the germline V gene. The V end lost 2 bases, the J end lost 6 bases, and 11 bases lay between the germline ends. CDR3 sequence reads: CASSYRGPVNSPLHF. CDR3 DNA: TGTGCCAGCAGTTACAGGGGACCTGTTAATTCACCCCTCCACTTT.

V is TRBV6-7 and J is TRBJ2-7; 8 positions agree with TRBD2. TRBV6-7 is an ORF, with its function uncertain. The CDR3 contains 14 residues. The ends lost 6 bases at V and 7 bases at J; junction bases unmatched: 11. Here the CDR3 reads CASRGTSPGKEQYV. CDR3 bases: TGTGCCAGCAGGGGGACTAGTCCGGGGAAGGAGCAGTACGTC.